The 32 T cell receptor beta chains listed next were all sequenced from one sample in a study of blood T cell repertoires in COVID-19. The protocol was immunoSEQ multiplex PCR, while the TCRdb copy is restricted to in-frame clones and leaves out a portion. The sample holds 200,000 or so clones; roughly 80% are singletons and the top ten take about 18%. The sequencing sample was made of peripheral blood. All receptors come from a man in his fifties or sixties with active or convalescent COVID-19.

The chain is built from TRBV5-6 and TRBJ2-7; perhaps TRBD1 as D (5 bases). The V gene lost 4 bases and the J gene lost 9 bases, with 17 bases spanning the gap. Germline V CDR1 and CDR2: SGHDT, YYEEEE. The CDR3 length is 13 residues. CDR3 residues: CASSPASGHVQYF. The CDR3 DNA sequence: TGTGCCAGCAGCCCAGCTTCAGGGCACGTGCAGTACTTC.

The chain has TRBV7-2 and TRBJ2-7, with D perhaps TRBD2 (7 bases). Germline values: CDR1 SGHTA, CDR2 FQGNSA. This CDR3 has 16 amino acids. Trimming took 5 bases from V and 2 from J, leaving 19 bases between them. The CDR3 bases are TGTGCCAGCAGCCCCGAGGGGGGGAAGAAGGCCTACGAGCAGTACTTC. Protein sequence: CASSPEGGKKAYEQYF.

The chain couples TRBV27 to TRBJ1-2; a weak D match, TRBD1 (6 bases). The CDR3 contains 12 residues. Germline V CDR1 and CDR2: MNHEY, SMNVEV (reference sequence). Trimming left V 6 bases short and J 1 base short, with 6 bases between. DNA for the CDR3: TGTGCCAGCAGGGACAGTAACTATGGCTACACCTTC. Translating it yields CASRDSNYGYTF.

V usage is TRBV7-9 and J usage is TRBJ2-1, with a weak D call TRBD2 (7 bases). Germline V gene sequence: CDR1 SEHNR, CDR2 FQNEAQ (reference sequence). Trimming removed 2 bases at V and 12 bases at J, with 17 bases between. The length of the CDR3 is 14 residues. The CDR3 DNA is TGTGCCAGCAGCTTACGAAGGGGGGGTGCCTCGCAGTTCTTC. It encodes CASSLRRGGASQFF.

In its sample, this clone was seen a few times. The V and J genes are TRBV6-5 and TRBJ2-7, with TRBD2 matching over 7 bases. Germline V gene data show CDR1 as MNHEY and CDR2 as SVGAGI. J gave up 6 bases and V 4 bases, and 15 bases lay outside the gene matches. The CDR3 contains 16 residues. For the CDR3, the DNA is TGTGCCAGCAGTTTACCCCGAGGGGCGGGAGCGGGCGAGCAGTACTTC. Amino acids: CASSLPRGAGAGEQYF.

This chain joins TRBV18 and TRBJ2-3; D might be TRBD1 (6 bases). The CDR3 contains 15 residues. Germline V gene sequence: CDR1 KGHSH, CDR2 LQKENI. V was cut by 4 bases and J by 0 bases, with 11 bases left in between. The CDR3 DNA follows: TGTGCCAGCTCACGAGACAGGTCCAGCACAGATACGCAGTATTTT. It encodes CASSRDRSSTDTQYF.

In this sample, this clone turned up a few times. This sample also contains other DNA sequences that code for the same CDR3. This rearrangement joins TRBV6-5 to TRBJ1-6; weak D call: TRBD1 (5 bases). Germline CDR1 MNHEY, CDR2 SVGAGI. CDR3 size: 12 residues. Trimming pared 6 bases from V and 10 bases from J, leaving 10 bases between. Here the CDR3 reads CASSRRGSPLHF. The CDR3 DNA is TGTGCCAGCAGCCGTAGGGGATCACCCCTCCACTTT.

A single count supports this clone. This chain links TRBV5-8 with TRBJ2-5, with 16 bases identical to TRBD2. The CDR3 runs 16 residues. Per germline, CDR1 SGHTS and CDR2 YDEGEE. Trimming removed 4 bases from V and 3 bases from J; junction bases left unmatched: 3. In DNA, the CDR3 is TGTGCCAGCAGCCCCGGGACTAGCGGGAGGGAAGAGACCCAGTACTTC. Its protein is CASSPGTSGREETQYF.

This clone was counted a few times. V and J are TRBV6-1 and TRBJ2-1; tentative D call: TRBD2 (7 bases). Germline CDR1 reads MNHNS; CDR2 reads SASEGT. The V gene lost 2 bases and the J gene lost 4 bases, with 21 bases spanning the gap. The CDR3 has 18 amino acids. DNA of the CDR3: TGTGCCAGCAGTGAATATCCTCCGGGGGGCGGTTTTTACAATGAGCAGTTCTTC. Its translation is CASSEYPPGGGFYNEQFF.

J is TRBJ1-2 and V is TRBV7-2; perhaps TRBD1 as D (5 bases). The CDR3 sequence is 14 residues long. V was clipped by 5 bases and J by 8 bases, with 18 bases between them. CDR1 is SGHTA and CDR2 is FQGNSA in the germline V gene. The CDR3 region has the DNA TGTGCCAGCAGCACTAACTCTCAGGGTGGCGGCTACACCTTC. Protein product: CASSTNSQGGGYTF.

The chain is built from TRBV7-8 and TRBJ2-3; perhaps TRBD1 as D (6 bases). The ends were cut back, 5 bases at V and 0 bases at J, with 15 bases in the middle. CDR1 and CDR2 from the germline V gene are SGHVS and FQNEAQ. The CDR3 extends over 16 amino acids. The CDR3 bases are TGTGCCAGCAGCCATTTAGTGGGGGCTAGCACAGATACGCAGTATTTT. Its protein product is CASSHLVGASTDTQYF.

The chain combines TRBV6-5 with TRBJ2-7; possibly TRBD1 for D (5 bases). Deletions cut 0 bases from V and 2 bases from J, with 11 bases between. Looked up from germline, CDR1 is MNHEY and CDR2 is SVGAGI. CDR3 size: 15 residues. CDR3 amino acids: CASSYSSTETYEQYF. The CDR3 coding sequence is TGTGCCAGCAGTTACTCGTCGACAGAAACCTACGAGCAGTACTTC.

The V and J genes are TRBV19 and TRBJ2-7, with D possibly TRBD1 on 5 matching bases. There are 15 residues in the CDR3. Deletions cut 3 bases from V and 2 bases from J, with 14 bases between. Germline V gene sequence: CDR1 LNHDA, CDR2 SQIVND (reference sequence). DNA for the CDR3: TGTGCCAGTAGTATTAATCCAGGGTCGGCCTACGAGCAGTACTTC. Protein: CASSINPGSAYEQYF.

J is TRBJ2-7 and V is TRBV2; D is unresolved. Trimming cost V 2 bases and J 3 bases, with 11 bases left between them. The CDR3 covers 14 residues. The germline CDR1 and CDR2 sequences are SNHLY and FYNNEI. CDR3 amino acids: CASSESPVVYEQYF. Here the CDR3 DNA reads TGTGCCAGCAGTGAAAGCCCGGTGGTCTACGAGCAGTACTTC.

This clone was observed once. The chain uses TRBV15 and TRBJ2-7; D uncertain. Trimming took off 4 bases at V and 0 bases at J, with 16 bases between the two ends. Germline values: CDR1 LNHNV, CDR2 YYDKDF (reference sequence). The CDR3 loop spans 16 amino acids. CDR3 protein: CATSISPLAVSYEQYF. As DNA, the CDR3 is TGTGCCACCAGCATTTCCCCCCTGGCAGTCTCCTACGAGCAGTACTTC.

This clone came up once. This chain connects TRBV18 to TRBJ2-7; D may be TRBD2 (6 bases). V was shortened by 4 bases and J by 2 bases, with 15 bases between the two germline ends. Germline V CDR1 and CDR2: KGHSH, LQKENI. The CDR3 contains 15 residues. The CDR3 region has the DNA TGTGCCAGCTCACTGCAACGGGAGCTCGCCTACGAGCAGTACTTC. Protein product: CASSLQRELAYEQYF.

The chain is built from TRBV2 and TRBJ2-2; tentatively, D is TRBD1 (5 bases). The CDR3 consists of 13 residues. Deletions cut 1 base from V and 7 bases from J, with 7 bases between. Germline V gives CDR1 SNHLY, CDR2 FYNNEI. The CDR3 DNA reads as TGTGCCAGCAGTGAAGTCAGGGTCGGGGAGCTGTTTTTT. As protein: CASSEVRVGELFF.

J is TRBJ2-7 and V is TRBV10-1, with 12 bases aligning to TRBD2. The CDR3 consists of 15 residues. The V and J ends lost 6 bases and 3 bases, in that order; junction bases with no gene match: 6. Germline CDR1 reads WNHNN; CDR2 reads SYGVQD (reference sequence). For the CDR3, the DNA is TGCGCCAGCAGATCTTCTAGCGGGAGGGACTACGAGCAGTACTTC. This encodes CASRSSSGRDYEQYF.

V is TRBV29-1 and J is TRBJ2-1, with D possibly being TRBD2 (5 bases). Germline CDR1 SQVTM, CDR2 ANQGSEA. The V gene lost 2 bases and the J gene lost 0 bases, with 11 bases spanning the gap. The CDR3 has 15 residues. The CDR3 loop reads CSVELWESSYNEQFF. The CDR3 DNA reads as TGCAGCGTTGAATTATGGGAGAGCTCCTACAATGAGCAGTTCTTC.

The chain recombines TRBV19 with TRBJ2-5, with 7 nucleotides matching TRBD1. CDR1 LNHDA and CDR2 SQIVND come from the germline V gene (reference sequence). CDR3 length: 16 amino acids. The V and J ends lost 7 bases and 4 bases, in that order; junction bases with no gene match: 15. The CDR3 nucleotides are TGTGCCAGTAAATCAGAGACAGGGAGTTGGGGAGAGACCCAGTACTTC. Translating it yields CASKSETGSWGETQYF.

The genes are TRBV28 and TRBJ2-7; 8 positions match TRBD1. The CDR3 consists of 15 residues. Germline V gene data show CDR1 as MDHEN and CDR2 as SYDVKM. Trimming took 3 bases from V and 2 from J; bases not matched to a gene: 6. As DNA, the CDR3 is TGTGCCAGCAGTTTCATCGGGGACAGGACCTACGAGCAGTACTTC. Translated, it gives CASSFIGDRTYEQYF.

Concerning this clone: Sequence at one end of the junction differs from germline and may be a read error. CDR3: CASSQGGRVTFF. DNA for the CDR3: TGTGCCAGCAGCCAAGGCGGGAGGGTCACATTTTTT. The chain recombines TRBV3-1 (or the pseudogene TRBV3-2) with TRBJ2-3, with TRBD2 matching 9 bases. The germline gives CDR1 LGHDT, CDR2 YNNKEL (reference sequence). This CDR3 has 12 residues.

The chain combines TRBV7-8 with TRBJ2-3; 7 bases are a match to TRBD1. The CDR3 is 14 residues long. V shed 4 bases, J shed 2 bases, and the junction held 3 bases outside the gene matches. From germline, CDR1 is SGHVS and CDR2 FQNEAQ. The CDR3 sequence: CASSSGQDTDTQYF. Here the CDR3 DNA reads TGTGCCAGCAGCTCCGGACAGGACACAGATACGCAGTATTTT.

The CDR3 loop is CATQQGSTHSPLHF. CDR3 coding DNA: TGTGCCACCCAACAAGGGAGTACCCATTCACCCCTCCACTTT. V is TRBV10-3 and J is TRBJ1-6; D unclear. Trimming took 10 bases from V and 8 from J, leaving 18 bases between them. CDR1 is ENHRY and CDR2 is SYGVKD in the germline V gene. CDR3 length: 14 residues.

CDR3 nucleotides: TGTGCCAGCAGCCCGGCCCCCCTCGGGAAGCAGTACTTC. It encodes CASSPAPLGKQYF. This rearrangement joins TRBV5-5 to TRBJ2-7, with D tentatively TRBD2 (5 bases). Germline V gene lookup returns CDR1 SGHKS and CDR2 YYEKEE (reference sequence). The CDR3 loop spans 13 amino acids. Trimming took off 4 bases at V and 8 bases at J, with 16 bases between the two ends.

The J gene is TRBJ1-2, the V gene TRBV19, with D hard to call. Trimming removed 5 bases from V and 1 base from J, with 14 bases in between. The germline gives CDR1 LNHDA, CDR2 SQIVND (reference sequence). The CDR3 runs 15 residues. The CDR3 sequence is CASSPRRSGNYGYTF. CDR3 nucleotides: TGTGCCAGTAGTCCCCGTCGGTCGGGTAACTATGGCTACACCTTC.

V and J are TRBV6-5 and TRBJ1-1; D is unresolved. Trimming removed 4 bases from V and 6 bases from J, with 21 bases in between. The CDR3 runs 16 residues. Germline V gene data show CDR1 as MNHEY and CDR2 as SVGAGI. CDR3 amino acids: CASSSLLSFSHSEAFF. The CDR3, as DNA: TGTGCCAGCAGTTCCCTTTTAAGCTTTTCTCACTCTGAAGCTTTCTTT.

The CDR3 loop reads CASSQDLGGPAYF. The CDR3 coding sequence is TGCGCCAGCAGCCAAGACCTCGGGGGGCCTGCGTATTTT. J is TRBJ2-3 and V is TRBV4-1; maybe TRBD2 (7 bases). There are 13 residues in the CDR3. The germline V and J ends were trimmed by 0 bases and 14 bases, with 15 bases remaining between them. Germline CDR1 and CDR2: MGHRA and YSYEKL.

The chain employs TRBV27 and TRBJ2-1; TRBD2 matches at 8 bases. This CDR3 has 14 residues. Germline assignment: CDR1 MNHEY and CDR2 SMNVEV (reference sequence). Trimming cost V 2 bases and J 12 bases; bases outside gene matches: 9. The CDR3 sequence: CASSLTGGTSGQFF. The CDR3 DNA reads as TGTGCCAGCAGTTTAACGGGGGGGACCTCCGGGCAGTTCTTC.

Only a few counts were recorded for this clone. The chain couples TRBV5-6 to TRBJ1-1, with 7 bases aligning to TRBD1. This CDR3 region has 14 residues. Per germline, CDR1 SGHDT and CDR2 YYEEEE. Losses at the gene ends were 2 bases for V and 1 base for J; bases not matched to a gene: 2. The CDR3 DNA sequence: TGTGCCAGCAGCTTCGGGACAGCGAACACTGAAGCTTTCTTT. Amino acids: CASSFGTANTEAFF.

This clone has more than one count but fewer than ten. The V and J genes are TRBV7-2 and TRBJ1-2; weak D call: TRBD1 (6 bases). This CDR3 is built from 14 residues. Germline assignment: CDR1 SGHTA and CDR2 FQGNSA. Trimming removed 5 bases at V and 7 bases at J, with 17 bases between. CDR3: CASSTRGRLGGYTF. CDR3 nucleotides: TGTGCCAGCAGCACCAGGGGACGGCTTGGTGGCTACACCTTC.

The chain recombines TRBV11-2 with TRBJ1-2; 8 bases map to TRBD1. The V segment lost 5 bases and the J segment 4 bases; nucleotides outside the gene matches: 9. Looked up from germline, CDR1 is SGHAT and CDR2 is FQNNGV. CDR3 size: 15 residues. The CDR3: CASSLSRGQRYGYTF. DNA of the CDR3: TGTGCCAGCAGCCTTAGCAGGGGGCAGCGCTATGGCTACACCTTC.